These 14 T cell receptor beta chains came from one sample sequenced in a study of OX40 agonist ivuxolimab in advanced cancers. Using immunoSEQ multiplex PCR, the repertoire was profiled, and TCRdb retains in-frame clones only, with some absent. The repertoire holds about 35,000 clones, 65% to 85% seen once, with approximately 1.8% in the top ten. The starting material was CD4+ or CD8+ T cells sorted from blood, obtained in a trial of the OX40 agonist ivuxolimab. The receptors come from an adult with an advanced solid tumor such as melanoma, head and neck, liver or kidney cancer.

The chain employs TRBV5-1 and TRBJ2-1; 9 bases match TRBD2. Germline values: CDR1 SGHRS, CDR2 YFSETQ. The CDR3 extends over 18 amino acids. Trimming cost V 5 bases and J 2 bases; bases outside gene matches: 14. In nucleotides, the CDR3 is TGCGCCAGCAGGTTGTCACATAGCGGGAGTCCCCCCTACAATGAGCAGTTCTTC. Its protein product is CASRLSHSGSPPYNEQFF.

The chain employs TRBV7-2 and TRBJ1-2; D possibly corresponds to TRBD1 (6 bases). V dropped 5 bases and J dropped 4 bases, with 11 bases sitting between them. The CDR3 consists of 13 residues. Looked up from germline, CDR1 is SGHTA and CDR2 is FQGNSA. The DNA for the CDR3 is TGTGCCAGCAGCGCAAGGACAGTCTATGGCTACACCTTC. It is translated as CASSARTVYGYTF.

By sample fraction, this clone is medium-sized. CDR3 nucleotides: TGTGCCAGCAGGAGGGGCAGCGGATCCTACAATGAGCAGTTCTTC. The encoded protein is CASRRGSGSYNEQFF. The rearrangement uses TRBV6-1 and TRBJ2-1; D possibly matches TRBD1 or TRBD2 (5 bases each). The germline V and J ends were trimmed by 6 bases and 1 base, with 13 bases remaining between them. This CDR3 has 15 amino acids. The germline V gene has CDR1 MNHNS and CDR2 SASEGT.

The chain recombines TRBV7-9 with TRBJ1-5, with a weak D call TRBD1 (5 bases). The CDR3 runs to 14 residues. Trimming removed 1 base at V and 4 bases at J, with 8 bases between. Germline V gene data show CDR1 as SEHNR and CDR2 as FQNEAQ (reference sequence). The CDR3 reads CASSLGGGNQPQHF. The CDR3 nucleotides are TGTGCCAGCAGCTTAGGGGGGGGGAATCAGCCCCAGCATTTT.

V gene TRBV18 combines with J gene TRBJ2-6; 9 bases map to TRBD1. Germline trimming cut 5 bases from V and 0 bases from J; bases unmatched to any gene: 2. The CDR3 has 16 residues. Per the germline V gene, CDR1 is KGHSH and CDR2 is LQKENI. The CDR3 bases are TGTGCCAGCTCATCGACAGGGGGCTCTGGGGCCAACGTCCTGACTTTC. As protein: CASSSTGGSGANVLTF.

V usage is TRBV12-5 and J usage is TRBJ2-5; D remains unclear. The V gene's germline CDR1 is LGHNT and CDR2 FRNRAP. This CDR3 has 13 residues. The V end lost 6 bases, the J end lost 5 bases, and 13 bases lay between the germline ends. The CDR3 nucleotides read TGTGCTAGTGGCCCCCCCGCTACGGAGACCCAGTACTTC. Translation: CASGPPATETQYF.

A word on this clone: One end of the junction fails to match germline, which may point to a read error. The genes are TRBV5-1 and TRBJ2-7; 10 bases align to TRBD1. Germline V gene data show CDR1 as SGHRS and CDR2 as YFSETQ. The CDR3 loop spans 13 amino acids. The CDR3 here is CASSLMGTGVGNF. CDR3 nucleotides: TGCGCCAGCAGCTTGATGGGGACAGGGGTTGGAAACTTC.

The chain combines TRBV2 with TRBJ1-6; unclear D gene. V was trimmed by 2 bases and J by 7 bases, leaving 9 bases between them. Germline loops: CDR1 SNHLY, CDR2 FYNNEI. The CDR3 has 14 residues. CDR3 coding DNA: TGTGCCAGCAGTGAAAGGGAAGCGAATTCACCCCTCCACTTT. Translated: CASSEREANSPLHF.

The chain uses TRBV19 and TRBJ1-4, with 8 bases aligning to TRBD1. CDR1 and CDR2 from the germline V gene are LNHDA and SQIVND (reference sequence). CDR3 length: 14 residues. The V segment lost 5 bases and the J segment 4 bases; nucleotides outside the gene matches: 3. CDR3 residues: CASSPDRGNEKLFF. CDR3 DNA sequence: TGTGCCAGTAGTCCTGACAGGGGTAATGAAAAACTGTTTTTT.

The chain uses TRBV10-2 and TRBJ1-6; no clear D. The CDR3 is made up of 13 amino acids. The ends were cut back, 2 bases at V and 8 bases at J, with 7 bases in the middle. Germline loops: CDR1 WSHSY, CDR2 SAAADI. The CDR3 loop reads CASSERADSPLHF. The DNA for the CDR3 is TGCGCCAGCAGTGAGAGGGCGGATTCACCCCTCCACTTT.

CDR3 sequence reads: CASSQGFAGEISYGYTF. CDR3 nucleotides: TGCGCCAGCAGCCAAGGTTTCGCGGGCGAAATAAGCTATGGCTACACCTTC. The chain joins TRBV4-1 to TRBJ1-2; no clear D. Trimming shortened V by 1 base and J by 4 bases, and 19 bases separated the two germline ends. CDR3 length: 17 residues. Germline V gives CDR1 MGHRA, CDR2 YSYEKL.

The genes are TRBV6-5 and TRBJ2-5; D not resolved. V was clipped by 7 bases and J by 2 bases, with 17 bases between them. The CDR3 is 15 residues long. Germline V CDR1 and CDR2: MNHEY, SVGAGI. This CDR3 reads CASKNLPVYQETQYF. Here the CDR3 DNA reads TGTGCCAGCAAAAACCTCCCGGTTTATCAAGAGACCCAGTACTTC.

The chain is built from TRBV28 and TRBJ2-1, with 13 bases matching TRBD2. Trimming took 4 bases from V and 8 from J; bases not matched to a gene: 11. The CDR3 has 17 residues. Germline assignment: CDR1 MDHEN and CDR2 SYDVKM. The CDR3 DNA is TGTGCCAGCAGTTCTCGACCCTGGACTAGCGGGAGTTATGAGCAGTTCTTC. Protein product: CASSSRPWTSGSYEQFF.

The chain employs TRBV28 and TRBJ2-7, with D maybe TRBD2 (6 bases). Germline loops: CDR1 MDHEN, CDR2 SYDVKM. The ends were cut back, 6 bases at V and 4 bases at J, with 16 bases in the middle. This CDR3 has 14 residues. The CDR3 loop is CASRAASGLYEQYF. The CDR3 nucleotides read TGTGCCAGCAGGGCCGCGAGCGGGCTGTACGAGCAGTACTTC. The full variable domain, completed using reference TRBV28 and TRBJ2-7, is DVKVTQSSRYLVKRTGEKVFLECVQDMDHENMFWYRQDPGLGLRLIYFSYDVKMKEKGDIPEGYSVSREKKERFSLILESASTNQTSMYLCASRAASGLYEQYFGPGTRLTVT.